Listed below are T cell receptor beta chains from one sample, sequenced in a study of shared clonotypes between healthy human individuals. Method: immunoSEQ multiplex PCR; TCRdb's copy keeps in-frame clones and lacks some. In the table there are 1.4 million to 1.5 million clones, roughly 96% of which are singletons. Material for sequencing was naive CD4+ T cells sorted from blood. The receptors originated from a man aged 25-45 years in good health. Both conserved end residues are part of each CDR3. Each record gives: J gene, CDR3 length, D gene, clone size, V gene, CDR3 protein, CDR3 DNA. The D gene is left open where the match is weak. Not all rows give a size; the values are once, few, many and, for expanded clones, a class.

>TRBJ1-6|15|.|.|TRBV18
CASSPPAGANSPLHF
TGTGCCAGCTCACCACCGGCAGGGGCCAATTCACCCCTCCACTTT
>TRBJ2-1|19|TRBD2|.|TRBV18
CASSTTGLAGEKSYNEQFF
TGTGCCAGCTCGACCACTGGACTAGCGGGAGAAAAATCCTACAATGAGCAGTTCTTC
>TRBJ2-7|16|TRBD2|once|TRBV10-3
CAISESIGGGPYEQYF
TGTGCCATCAGTGAGTCGATTGGCGGGGGACCGTACGAGCAGTACTTC
>TRBJ2-1|15|TRBD2|.|TRBV7-2
CASSPVGAGGEEQFF
TGTGCCAGCAGCCCCGTCGGAGCGGGAGGAGAAGAGCAGTTCTTC
>TRBJ2-1|14|.|.|TRBV14
CASREGTVYNEQFF
TGTGCCAGCAGAGAAGGTACAGTCTACAATGAGCAGTTCTTC
>TRBJ2-7|13|TRBD1|.|TRBV27
CASSDRGLNEQYF
TGTGCCAGCAGTGACAGGGGGCTCAACGAGCAGTACTTC
>TRBJ1-4|13|.|once|TRBV6-1
CASSGTGREKLFF
TGTGCCAGCAGTGGAACGGGGCGGGAAAAACTGTTTTTT
>TRBJ2-7|14|TRBD2|.|TRBV5-1
CASSDPGGNYEQYF
TGCGCCAGCAGTGACCCGGGAGGGAACTACGAGCAGTACTTC
>TRBJ1-5|17|TRBD1|.|TRBV19
CASSIIGGQAVYQPQHF
TGTGCCAGTAGTATAATTGGCGGACAGGCGGTTTATCAGCCCCAGCATTTT
>TRBJ1-2|11|.|once|TRBV20-1
CSATQGAGYTF
TGCAGTGCAACTCAGGGCGCTGGCTACACCTTC
>TRBJ2-7|14|.|once|TRBV28
CASSLVGLPYEQYF
TGTGCCAGCAGTTTAGTAGGGTTACCCTACGAGCAGTACTTC
>TRBJ2-7|12|.|.|TRBV30
CAWSATSPPQYF
TGTGCCTGGAGCGCAACTAGCCCTCCGCAGTACTTC
>TRBJ2-3|14|.|.|TRBV28
CASGVPGRTDTQYF
TGTGCCAGCGGCGTGCCGGGACGCACAGATACGCAGTATTTT
>TRBJ1-1|16|.|.|TRBV19
CASSRHQTMMNTEAFF
TGTGCCAGTAGTAGGCACCAAACTATGATGAACACTGAAGCTTTCTTT
>TRBJ1-1|15|TRBD1|once|TRBV4-3
CASSQGRGWNTEAFF
TGCGCCAGCAGCCAAGGCAGGGGGTGGAACACTGAAGCTTTCTTT
>TRBJ2-3|14|.|.|TRBV6-1
CASSGVAGADTQYF
TGTGCCAGCAGTGGTGTGGCAGGGGCAGATACGCAGTATTTT
>TRBJ2-7|14|TRBD1|.|TRBV5-6
CASSRQGPTYEQYF
TGTGCCAGCAGCCGACAGGGGCCAACCTACGAGCAGTACTTC
>TRBJ2-2|15|TRBD2|once|TRBV15
CATSREREGLGELFF
TGTGCCACCAGCAGAGAGAGGGAGGGACTCGGGGAGCTGTTTTTT
>TRBJ1-1|16|TRBD1|.|TRBV28
CASSHRGLTGNTEAFF
TGTGCCAGCAGTCACAGGGGGCTTACGGGTAACACTGAAGCTTTCTTT
>TRBJ2-7|14|.|.|TRBV6-6
CASGDSSRGYEQYF
TGTGCCAGCGGCGACAGTTCGAGGGGTTACGAGCAGTACTTC
>TRBJ1-4|13|.|.|TRBV6-4
CASSDSIGEKLFF
TGTGCCAGCAGTGACTCGATTGGCGAAAAACTGTTTTTT
>TRBJ1-1|13|TRBD1|.|TRBV28
CASSKGAWAEAFF
TGTGCCAGCAGCAAGGGGGCTTGGGCTGAAGCTTTCTTT
>TRBJ2-1|15|TRBD1|.|TRBV5-1
CASSSDRASYNEQFF
TGCGCCAGCAGCTCCGACAGGGCTTCCTACAATGAGCAGTTCTTC
>TRBJ1-1|14|.|.|TRBV2
CASSLGGLNTEAFF
TGTGCCAGCAGTCTCGGTGGGTTGAACACTGAAGCTTTCTTT
>TRBJ1-5|13|.|.|TRBV5-8
CASSRGVGQPQHF
TGTGCCAGCAGCCGAGGGGTGGGTCAGCCCCAGCATTTT
>TRBJ2-2|12|.|.|TRBV6-4
CASSENTGELFF
TGTGCCAGCAGTGAAAACACCGGGGAGCTGTTTTTT
>TRBJ2-2|16|.|.|TRBV2
CASRSDLVRGTGELFF
TGTGCCAGCCGATCCGATCTCGTTAGGGGCACCGGGGAGCTGTTTTTT
>TRBJ2-5|17|.|.|TRBV29-1
CSVELFGQLEFQETQYF
TGCAGCGTTGAACTTTTCGGGCAACTAGAGTTCCAAGAGACCCAGTACTTC
>TRBJ1-1|12|.|.|TRBV11-2
CASSLGTQEAFF
TGTGCCAGCAGCTTGGGCACCCAGGAAGCTTTCTTT
>TRBJ2-7|14|TRBD1|.|TRBV18
CASSLGTGGDEQYF
TGTGCCAGCTCACTAGGGACAGGGGGCGACGAGCAGTACTTC
>TRBJ1-1|15|.|.|TRBV9
CASSVAQAAGTEAFF
TGTGCCAGCAGCGTAGCTCAGGCGGCGGGCACTGAAGCTTTCTTT
>TRBJ2-7|14|TRBD1|.|TRBV11-1
CASSTGTGVYEQYF
TGTGCCAGCAGCACCGGGACAGGGGTTTACGAGCAGTACTTC
>TRBJ2-7|14|TRBD2|.|TRBV5-4
CASSLELAGREQYF
TGTGCCAGCAGCTTGGAACTAGCGGGGAGGGAGCAGTACTTC
>TRBJ2-3|12|.|once|TRBV7-9
CASSPGWDTQYF
TGTGCCAGCAGCCCGGGTTGGGATACGCAGTATTTT
>TRBJ2-7|15|TRBD1|.|TRBV30
CAWSVGTGGSYEQYF
TGTGCCTGGAGTGTTGGGACAGGGGGTTCCTACGAGCAGTACTTC
>TRBJ1-5|16|.|.|TRBV27
CASSLRGALSNQPQHF
TGTGCCAGCAGTTTAAGGGGGGCTTTGAGCAATCAGCCCCAGCATTTT
>TRBJ1-1|14|.|.|TRBV5-5
CASSGRPQNTEAFF
TGTGCCAGCAGCGGGAGACCCCAGAACACTGAAGCTTTCTTT
>TRBJ1-1|18|.|.|TRBV28
CASSPFREGGRMNTEAFF
TGTGCCAGCAGTCCATTCCGGGAGGGCGGGAGGATGAACACTGAAGCTTTCTTT
>TRBJ1-2|15|TRBD1|.|TRBV27
CASRISGQPLGGYTF
TGTGCCAGCAGAATATCGGGACAGCCCCTGGGGGGCTACACCTTC
>TRBJ2-1|17|TRBD2|.|TRBV4-2
CASSRGLAGVRYNEQFF
TGTGCCAGCAGCCGGGGACTAGCGGGAGTTCGGTACAATGAGCAGTTCTTC
>TRBJ2-7|16|.|once|TRBV28
CASSPTPHRPTYEQYF
TGTGCCAGCAGTCCCACCCCACATAGGCCAACCTACGAGCAGTACTTC
>TRBJ2-6|17|.|.|TRBV27
CASSYGVGASGANVLTF
TGTGCCAGCAGTTACGGGGTGGGAGCCTCTGGGGCCAACGTCCTGACTTTC
>TRBJ2-5|15|.|.|TRBV9
CASSVQGTRQETQYF
TGTGCCAGCAGCGTACAGGGGACCCGCCAAGAGACCCAGTACTTC
>TRBJ1-1|13|.|.|TRBV7-3
CASSLRMNTEAFF
TGTGCCAGCAGCTTAAGGATGAACACTGAAGCTTTCTTT
>TRBJ2-5|13|TRBD1|.|TRBV5-1
CASSTQGLETQYF
TGCGCCAGCAGCACACAGGGGTTGGAGACCCAGTACTTC
>TRBJ1-4|17|.|.|TRBV7-6
CASTGQGRVYRNEKLFF
TGTGCCAGCACCGGGCAGGGGAGGGTTTATAGGAATGAAAAACTGTTTTTT
>TRBJ2-7|14|TRBD1|.|TRBV11-3
CASSTGQALGEQYF
TGTGCCAGCAGCACGGGACAGGCCCTCGGAGAGCAGTACTTC
>TRBJ2-2|12|.|.|TRBV2
CASSEGTGELFF
TGTGCCAGCAGTGAGGGAACCGGGGAGCTGTTTTTT
>TRBJ1-4|16|.|.|TRBV4-1
CASSQGGQGIREKLFF
TGCGCCAGCAGCCAAGGTGGGCAGGGGATTCGTGAAAAACTGTTTTTT
>TRBJ2-5|18|TRBD2|.|TRBV2
CASSEIFFAGGHQETQYF
TGTGCCAGCAGTGAGATCTTTTTTGCGGGAGGGCACCAAGAGACCCAGTACTTC
>TRBJ2-3|17|.|.|TRBV5-6
CASSLYVGRVGTDTQYF
TGTGCCAGCAGCTTGTACGTCGGCAGGGTGGGCACAGATACGCAGTATTTT
>TRBJ2-3|16|TRBD2|.|TRBV18
CASSPTSGTSTDTQYF
TGTGCCAGCTCACCCACTAGCGGTACTAGCACAGATACGCAGTATTTT
>TRBJ1-4|14|.|.|TRBV11-1
CASSRSPTNEKLFF
TGTGCCAGCAGCCGGAGCCCAACTAATGAAAAACTGTTTTTT
>TRBJ2-7|15|TRBD2|.|TRBV28
CAGRSGRTRSDEQYF
TGTGCCGGAAGGAGCGGGAGGACCCGGTCTGACGAGCAGTACTTC
>TRBJ2-3|17|TRBD1|.|TRBV29-1
CSVEGGDRDGDTHTQYF
TGCAGCGTTGAAGGGGGTGACAGGGACGGAGACACACATACGCAGTATTTT
>TRBJ1-1|19|.|.|TRBV5-1
CASSLTPYGEPPRNTEAFF
TGCGCCAGCAGCTTGACCCCCTACGGGGAGCCGCCAAGGAACACTGAAGCTTTCTTT
>TRBJ1-5|14|.|.|TRBV30
CAWSFRQGHQPQHF
TGTGCCTGGAGTTTCAGGCAGGGTCATCAGCCCCAGCATTTT